This T cell receptor (beta chain) comes out of a study of T cell repertoires in cytomegalovirus infection. TCRdb redid the calling of the reads with MiXCR, one entry per CDR3 protein. The top ten hold around 2.8% of the sample, which has hundreds of thousands of distinct CDR3 sequences, approximately 34% seen once. V shed 1 base, J shed 8 bases, and the junction held 10 bases outside the gene matches. CDR3 length equals 16 residues. The germline gives CDR1 SGHVS, CDR2 FNYEAQ. The chain carries TRBV7-6 and TRBJ2-1; 8 nucleotides line up with TRBD2. This clonotype was sampled from a human donor in good health (CMV status not recorded). Some clones in this sample may be carry-over from other donors' samples. Sequencing was carried out using PBMCs. As DNA, the CDR3 is TGTGCCAGCAGCTTAGTAGGAGCGGGAGCTAGGTATGAGCAGTTCTTC. As protein: CASSLVGAGARYEQFF.